The next 30 T cell receptor beta chains were all read from a single sample in a study of blood T cell repertoires in COVID-19. Only in-frame clones appear in the TCRdb table, and some are missing; sequencing was by immunoSEQ multiplex PCR. This sample has 250,000 to 350,000 clones, with around 89% found just once. Sequenced sample: peripheral blood. The receptors come from a woman aged 50 to 60 with active or convalescent COVID-19.

V usage is TRBV30 and J usage is TRBJ2-7, with 10 bases aligning to TRBD1. V was pared by 2 bases and J by 4 bases, with 5 bases of the junction left unmatched. The CDR3 runs to 14 residues. The V gene's germline CDR1 is GTSNPN and CDR2 SVGIG (reference sequence). CDR3 DNA: TGTGCCTGGAGTTCTGACAGGGGGCCTTACGAGCAGTACTTC. Residues: CAWSSDRGPYEQYF.

This chain connects TRBV5-4 to TRBJ1-1; TRBD1 agrees at 8 bases. The V segment lost 6 bases and the J segment 3 bases; nucleotides outside the gene matches: 4. This CDR3 has 13 residues. CDR1 and CDR2 (germline): SGHNT, YYREEE (reference sequence). The CDR3 DNA reads TGTGCCAGCACGACAGGGGTGGACACTGAAGCTTTCTTT. As protein: CASTTGVDTEAFF.

The V and J genes are TRBV10-3 and TRBJ2-1; TRBD2 agrees at 8 bases. This CDR3 spans 14 amino acids. Per germline, CDR1 ENHRY and CDR2 SYGVKD. V lost 0 bases to trimming and J lost 6 bases; unmatched junction nucleotides: 1. As DNA, the CDR3 is TGTGCCATCAGTGAGTCAGGACTAGCCAATGAGCAGTTCTTC. The encoded protein is CAISESGLANEQFF.

This chain links TRBV19 with TRBJ1-1; D is undetermined. Trimming pared 6 bases from V and 2 bases from J, leaving 4 bases between. Germline V CDR1 and CDR2: LNHDA, SQIVND (reference sequence). This CDR3 spans 11 amino acids. The CDR3 bases are TGTGCCAGTAGCTTAAACACTGAAGCTTTCTTT. Protein sequence: CASSLNTEAFF.

This clone was picked up a small number of times. The chain recombines TRBV14 with TRBJ1-6; TRBD1 might be the D (5 bases). The CDR3 is 15 amino acids. Trimming cost V 8 bases and J 9 bases, with 20 bases left between them. CDR1 and CDR2 from the germline V gene are SGHDN and FVKESK. CDR3 DNA: TGTGCCAGCTCCAAGTGGGGGAGGGGTTCTTCACCCCTCCACTTT. This gives the protein CASSKWGRGSSPLHF. The full variable domain, rest sourced from reference TRBV14 and TRBJ1-6, is EAGVTQFPSHSVIEKGQTVTLRCDPISGHDNLYWYRRVMGKEIKFLLHFVKESKQDESGMPNNRFLAERTGGTYSTLKVQPAELEDSGVYFCASSKWGRGSSPLHFGNGTRLTVT.

This rearrangement joins TRBV28 to TRBJ2-1; 14 nucleotides align to TRBD2. The V and J ends lost 4 bases and 8 bases, in that order; junction bases with no gene match: 7. The germline V gene has CDR1 MDHEN and CDR2 SYDVKM. The CDR3 runs 16 residues. Here the CDR3 reads CASSSPGTSGSHEQFF. Written as DNA, the CDR3 is TGTGCCAGCAGTTCCCCCGGGACTAGCGGGAGCCATGAGCAGTTCTTC.

This clone was seen more than once but under ten times. The chain links TRBV10-3 to TRBJ2-7; possible D gene TRBD1, 6 bases. V lost 2 bases, J lost 3 bases, and 11 bases lay in between. The CDR3 spans 14 residues. From germline, CDR1 is ENHRY and CDR2 SYGVKD. The CDR3 nucleotides are TGTGCCATCAGTGAGGGGACATCCCACTACGAGCAGTACTTC. Amino acid sequence: CAISEGTSHYEQYF.

The chain has TRBV2 and TRBJ2-2, with TRBD2 identical over 10 bases. Germline values: CDR1 SNHLY, CDR2 FYNNEI. The CDR3 sequence is 14 residues long. Trimming removed 10 bases from V and 1 base from J; junction bases left unmatched: 3. The CDR3 coding sequence is TGTGCCACCAGGACTAGCGGGAACACCGGGGAGCTGTTTTTT. As protein: CATRTSGNTGELFF. Using reference TRBV2 and TRBJ2-2 for the parts outside the CDR3, the full variable domain is EPEVTQTPSHQVTQMGQEVILRCVPISNHLYFYWYRQILGQKVEFLVSFYNNEISEKSEIFDDQFSVERPDGSNFTLKIRSTKLEDSAMYFCATRTSGNTGELFFGEGSRLTVL.

This clone was recorded a few times. The rearrangement links TRBV28 to TRBJ1-2; 10 nucleotides line up with TRBD1. Unmatched junction bases numbered 7, after V lost 2 bases and J lost 7 bases. Germline V gene data show CDR1 as MDHEN and CDR2 as SYDVKM. This CDR3 contains 15 residues. The CDR3 bases are TGTGCCAGCAGTTTACGGGGGACAGGGGCGTTTGGCTACACCTTC. It is translated as CASSLRGTGAFGYTF.

The J gene is TRBJ1-2, the V gene TRBV14; tentative D call: TRBD1 (6 bases). This CDR3 has 13 residues. V shed 1 base and J shed 8 bases, with 11 bases lying between them. CDR1 and CDR2 from the germline V gene are SGHDN and FVKESK. This chain's CDR3 is CASSQVRGGGYTF. The DNA for the CDR3 is TGTGCCAGCAGCCAAGTAAGGGGGGGCGGCTACACCTTC.

The genes are TRBV18 and TRBJ1-6; maybe TRBD1 (5 bases). Trimming stripped 2 bases from V and 5 bases from J, with 13 bases between. Per the germline V gene, CDR1 is KGHSH and CDR2 is LQKENI. This CDR3 region has 16 residues. CDR3 sequence (DNA): TGTGCCAGCTCACCAAGGTCAGACAGAAATAATTCACCCCTCCACTTT. It yields the protein CASSPRSDRNNSPLHF.

The chain has TRBV30 and TRBJ2-2; TRBD2 matches 9 bases. The CDR3 totals 14 residues. Germline lookup yields CDR1 GTSNPN and CDR2 SVGIG (reference sequence). V lost 6 bases, J lost 2 bases, and 4 bases stayed unmatched. The CDR3 nucleotides are TGTGCCTGCCAGACTAGCGGAAACACCGGGGAGCTGTTTTTT. This gives the protein CACQTSGNTGELFF.

The chain has TRBV6-2 or TRBV6-3 and TRBJ2-3; D possibly corresponds to TRBD1 (6 bases). V lost 5 bases and J lost 0, with 12 bases in between. This CDR3 spans 15 amino acids. Germline V lookup: CDR1 MNHEY, CDR2 SVGEGT. CDR3 DNA sequence: TGTGCCAGCAGTAGCACCGACAGGAGCACAGATACGCAGTATTTT. The encoded protein is CASSSTDRSTDTQYF.

V is TRBV18 and J is TRBJ1-2; 7 positions match TRBD1. J was trimmed by 7 bases and V by 4 bases; bases with no gene match: 6. Looked up from germline, CDR1 is KGHSH and CDR2 is LQKENI. This CDR3 has 13 amino acids. CDR3 nucleotide sequence: TGTGCCAGCTCACTCGGGACAGTCGGTGGCTACACCTTC. It encodes CASSLGTVGGYTF.

The chain couples TRBV9 to TRBJ1-1; TRBD1 agrees at 7 bases. This CDR3 spans 14 amino acids. Germline CDR1 reads SGDLS; CDR2 reads YYNGEE. J lost 4 bases, V lost 8 bases, and 11 bases had no gene match. CDR3 sequence reads: CARRSQGGGTEAFF. As DNA, the CDR3 is TGTGCCAGAAGGAGTCAGGGGGGCGGCACTGAAGCTTTCTTT.

V is TRBV5-1 and J is TRBJ2-1; 10 bases are shared with TRBD2. This CDR3 is 14 amino acids long. From germline, CDR1 is SGHRS and CDR2 YFSETQ. V was pared by 4 bases and J by 7 bases, with 5 bases of the junction left unmatched. The CDR3 coding sequence is TGCGCCAGCAGCATCTGGACTAGCGGAAATGAGCAGTTCTTC. Its protein is CASSIWTSGNEQFF.

The V call is TRBV21-1, the J call TRBJ1-1; the table's D call TRBD1 went unverified against the DNA. TRBV21-1 is classified as a pseudogene. The CDR3 totals 16 residues. CDR3 sequence: CASSRQGAGSDTEAFF. The CDR3 DNA reads as TGTGCCAGCAGCAGGCAGGGGGCCGGCTCTGACACTGAAGCTTTCTTT.

The genes are TRBV9 and TRBJ2-1; TRBD2 aligns across 11 bases. V lost 1 base, J lost 9 bases, and 6 bases stayed unmatched. The length of the CDR3 is 15 residues. Looked up from germline, CDR1 is SGDLS and CDR2 is YYNGEE. The CDR3 DNA follows: TGTGCCAGCAGCGTATTTGGGACTAGCGGCGGTGAGCAGTTCTTC. It encodes CASSVFGTSGGEQFF.

This chain links TRBV19 with TRBJ1-1; D might be TRBD1 (6 bases). Between the trimmed V and J ends, which lost 1 base and 1 base, there was a span of 16 bases. Germline assignment: CDR1 LNHDA and CDR2 SQIVND (reference sequence). There are 17 residues in the CDR3. The CDR3 region has the DNA TGTGCCAGTAGTATAGTGGGGGCGGGGGCCGAGAACACTGAAGCTTTCTTT. Its protein product is CASSIVGAGAENTEAFF.

This chain links TRBV7-3 with TRBJ1-5, with D perhaps TRBD1 (5 bases). The germline CDR1 and CDR2 sequences are SGHTA and FQGTGA. The CDR3 sequence is 15 residues long. V was clipped by 10 bases and J by 2 bases, with 18 bases between them. The CDR3 nucleotides read TGTGCCACCAACCACTCCAGGGCCTGCAATCAGCCCCAGCATTTT. Amino acids: CATNHSRACNQPQHF. Supplemented by reference TRBV7-3 and TRBJ1-5, the full variable domain reads GAGVSQTPSNKVTEKGKYVELRCDPISGHTALYWYRQSLGQGPEFLIYFQGTGAADDSGLPNDRFFAVRPEGSVSTLKIQRTERGDSAVYLCATNHSRACNQPQHFGDGTRLSIL.

The genes are TRBV1 and TRBJ1-2. TRBV1 is assigned pseudogene status. The CDR3 sequence is 11 residues long. CDR3 DNA: TGCACCAGCAGCCCCTTCTACGGCTACACCTTC. Protein sequence: CTSSPFYGYTF.

The V gene is TRBV24-1, the J gene TRBJ2-5; D may be TRBD1 (6 bases). Germline CDR1 is KGHDR and CDR2 is SFDVKD. This CDR3 is 13 amino acids long. V lost 8 bases to trimming and J lost 2 bases, with 11 bases between them. The CDR3: CATNTGSQETQYF. Written as DNA, the CDR3 is TGTGCCACCAATACAGGGTCGCAAGAGACCCAGTACTTC.

This clone was seen at least ten times. This chain joins TRBV15 and TRBJ1-1, with TRBD1 as a possible D gene (6 bases). CDR1 is LNHNV, CDR2 YYDKDF, per germline (reference sequence). With 1 base removed from V and 3 bases from J, the gap between germline ends came to 15 bases. CDR3 length: 16 residues. CDR3 sequence: CATSRGWTDYYTEAFF. The DNA of the CDR3 is TGTGCCACCAGCAGAGGGTGGACAGATTATTACACTGAAGCTTTCTTT.

The J gene is TRBJ1-3, the V gene TRBV25-1; D remains ambiguous. The CDR3 has 13 amino acids. Germline assignment: CDR1 MGHDK and CDR2 SYGVNS. The V end was cut by 5 bases, the J end by 0 bases, with 5 bases between. CDR3 residues: CASSRGSGNTIYF. The DNA for the CDR3 is TGTGCCAGCAGTCGGGGCTCTGGAAACACCATATATTTT.

In DNA form, the CDR3 reads TGTGCCAGCTGTTGGTCAACAGGGTCGGCTGAAGCTTTCTTT. Encoded protein: CASCWSTGSAEAFF. The rearrangement links TRBV28 to TRBJ1-1, with D maybe TRBD1 (6 bases). This CDR3 region has 14 residues. The germline CDR1 and CDR2 sequences are MDHEN and SYDVKM. With 8 bases removed from V and 6 bases from J, the gap between germline ends came to 19 bases.

This sequence joins TRBV11-1 and TRBJ1-6; D not certain. Germline V gene lookup returns CDR1 SGHAT and CDR2 FQDESV (reference sequence). Trimming cost V 2 bases and J 7 bases, with 12 bases left between them. This CDR3 has 15 residues. CDR3 sequence: CASSLNAGVNSPLHF. The CDR3 DNA sequence: TGTGCCAGCAGCTTAAACGCGGGAGTAAATTCACCCCTCCACTTT.

The rearrangement uses TRBV6-5 and TRBJ2-3; tentative D call: TRBD1 (6 bases). Germline V lookup: CDR1 MNHEY, CDR2 SVGAGI. V lost 2 bases and J lost 0, with 12 bases in between. This CDR3 is built from 16 residues. The CDR3 DNA reads TGTGCCAGCAGTTACCCCAGGGACACCAGCACAGATACGCAGTATTTT. Protein product: CASSYPRDTSTDTQYF.

V gene TRBV7-2 combines with J gene TRBJ1-2, with 7 positions matching TRBD1. Trimming cost V 5 bases and J 8 bases; bases outside gene matches: 8. Germline CDR1 and CDR2: SGHTA and FQGNSA. The length of the CDR3 is 13 residues. CDR3 DNA: TGTGCCAGCAGCCCCACAGGGGTGGGAGGCTACACCTTC. It yields the protein CASSPTGVGGYTF.

The chain couples TRBV6-2 or TRBV6-3 to TRBJ2-2; perhaps TRBD1 as D (6 bases). There are 19 residues in the CDR3. The V and J ends lost 2 bases and 1 base respectively, with 20 bases between them. CDR1 MNHEY and CDR2 SVGEGT come from the germline V gene. The CDR3: CASSYALNFTGRNTGELFF. DNA of the CDR3: TGTGCCAGCAGTTACGCCCTAAACTTTACAGGGCGGAACACCGGGGAGCTGTTTTTT.

This clone showed up just once. The chain links TRBV5-1 to TRBJ2-3, with TRBD2 matching over 10 bases. This CDR3 contains 18 residues. The V gene end was trimmed by 3 bases and the J gene end by 6 bases; junction bases not matched to a gene: 16. Germline V gene lookup returns CDR1 SGHRS and CDR2 YFSETQ. DNA for the CDR3: TGCGCCAGCAGCTCGAAACTAGCGGGAACCCATGAGTCGGATACGCAGTATTTT. Its translation: CASSSKLAGTHESDTQYF.